These 25 T cell receptor beta chains originate from one sample sequenced in a study of T cell repertoires in ileal Crohn's disease. Method: immunoSEQ multiplex PCR; TCRdb's copy keeps in-frame clones and lacks some. The sample has over 1,500 clones, 79% seen once. The sequenced sample consisted of ileal tissue. The receptor set was obtained from an adult with Crohn's disease.

The chain links TRBV28 to TRBJ1-4, with D tentatively TRBD1 (5 bases). V was trimmed by 11 bases and J by 4 bases, leaving 11 bases between them. This CDR3 contains 12 residues. Germline V gene sequence: CDR1 MDHEN, CDR2 SYDVKM. The CDR3 bases are TGTGCCGCGGGGGGTATTAATGAAAAACTGTTTTTT. Translated: CAAGGINEKLFF. Variable domain in full (rest from reference TRBV28 and TRBJ1-4): DVKVTQSSRYLVKRTGEKVFLECVQDMDHENMFWYRQDPGLGLRLIYFSYDVKMKEKGDIPEGYSVSREKKERFSLILESASTNQTSMYLCAAGGINEKLFFGSGTQLSVL.

The chain recombines TRBV30 with TRBJ1-5; TRBD1 matches at 7 bases. Trimming removed 5 bases from V and 3 bases from J; junction bases left unmatched: 1. Germline CDR1 reads GTSNPN; CDR2 reads SVGIG (reference sequence). The CDR3 has 12 amino acids. DNA of the CDR3: TGTGCCTGGGACAGGGCCAATCAGCCCCAGCATTTT. The encoded protein is CAWDRANQPQHF.

CDR3 DNA: TGTGCCAGCAGTTCGTATACGGGACAGGGAAGTAGGTCCCTCCACTTT. Translation: CASSSYTGQGSRSLHF. The rearrangement links TRBV7-2 to TRBJ1-6; 9 bases are a match to TRBD1. The CDR3 totals 16 residues. The V gene end was trimmed by 6 bases and the J gene end by 14 bases; junction bases not matched to a gene: 17. Germline CDR1 reads SGHTA; CDR2 reads FQGNSA.

This sequence joins TRBV6-1 and TRBJ2-7, with TRBD1 matching over 7 bases. Germline V gene sequence: CDR1 MNHNS, CDR2 SASEGT. The CDR3 sequence is 12 residues long. With V trimmed by 10 bases and J by 3 bases, 6 bases remained unmatched. CDR3 region: CATSDRFYEQYF. CDR3 nucleotides: TGTGCCACCTCGGACAGGTTCTACGAGCAGTACTTC.

V is TRBV27 and J is TRBJ2-1; tentatively, D is TRBD2 (6 bases). V shed 4 bases and J shed 8 bases, with 12 bases lying between them. Germline assignment: CDR1 MNHEY and CDR2 SMNVEV (reference sequence). The CDR3 loop spans 13 amino acids. The DNA for the CDR3 is TGTGCCAGCAGTTCGACTAGTGAAGATGAGCAGTTCTTC. It translates to CASSSTSEDEQFF.

The chain employs TRBV29-1 and TRBJ1-2; 8 positions match TRBD1. The germline V gene encodes CDR1 SQVTM and CDR2 ANQGSEA. This CDR3 comprises 15 residues. V lost 0 bases and J lost 4; bases outside the gene matches: 7. CDR3 sequence: CSVEDWAGGSYGYTF. CDR3 bases: TGCAGCGTTGAAGATTGGGCAGGGGGCAGCTATGGCTACACCTTC. The full variable domain, in which reference TRBV29-1 and TRBJ1-2 provide the parts outside the CDR3, is SAVISQKPSRDICQRGTSLTIQCQVDSQVTMMFWYRQQPGQSLTLIATANQGSEATYESGFVIDKFPISRPNLTFSTLTVSNMSPEDSSIYLCSVEDWAGGSYGYTFGSGTRLTVV.

This clone was found a few times. The rearrangement joins TRBV6-5 to TRBJ1-2, with unresolved D. The CDR3 is 14 residues long. Trimming shortened V by 7 bases and J by 4 bases, and 16 bases separated the two germline ends. Germline loops: CDR1 MNHEY, CDR2 SVGAGI. The CDR3 here is CASIRGGSGYGYTF. The CDR3 DNA sequence: TGTGCCAGCATCCGCGGAGGGTCGGGCTATGGCTACACCTTC.

CDR3 loop: CASSHSDRGLSSYEQYF. CDR3 nucleotides: TGTGCCAGCAGCCATTCGGACAGGGGCCTCAGCTCCTACGAGCAGTACTTC. J is TRBJ2-7 and V is TRBV13, with 9 bases that match TRBD1. Germline-derived CDR1 and CDR2 are PRHDT and FYEKMQ (reference sequence). V shed 5 bases and J 0 bases; nucleotides not matched to a gene: 11. CDR3 size: 17 residues.

To note about this clone: The germline gene is not matched at one end of the junction; a read error may be the cause. V gene TRBV19 combines with J gene TRBJ2-5, with a tentative D call TRBD2 (5 bases). Germline V CDR1 and CDR2: LNHDA, SQIVND (reference sequence). The CDR3 spans 13 residues. The CDR3 DNA follows: TGTGCCAGTAATATAGGTGGGAGAGAGACCCAGTACTTC. Translated, it gives CASNIGGRETQYF.

The chain is built from TRBV5-1 and TRBJ2-7; TRBD1 agrees at 8 bases. The junction had 11 bases not matched to a gene; V was cut back by 4 bases and J by 8 bases. This CDR3 region has 14 residues. Per the germline V gene, CDR1 is SGHRS and CDR2 is YFSETQ. For the CDR3, the DNA is TGCGCCAGCAGCCCTGGGACAGGCCCCGAGAAGCAGTACTTC. It translates to CASSPGTGPEKQYF.

The chain carries TRBV28 and TRBJ2-3; 7 nucleotides match TRBD2. This CDR3 contains 15 residues. Germline trimming cut 0 bases from V and 1 base from J; bases unmatched to any gene: 1. The germline CDR1 and CDR2 sequences are MDHEN and SYDVKM. CDR3 coding DNA: TGTGCCAGCAGTTTATGGGGGAGGGGCACAGATACGCAGTATTTT. It encodes CASSLWGRGTDTQYF.

This chain links TRBV29-1 with TRBJ2-2; a possible D gene is TRBD2 (5 bases). In germline, CDR1 is SQVTM, CDR2 ANQGSEA. The V gene lost 1 base and the J gene lost 5 bases, with 11 bases spanning the gap. The CDR3 has 14 amino acids. The CDR3 DNA reads TGCAGCGTTGAAGGAAGTGAGGGAACCGGGGAGCTGTTTTTT. The encoded protein is CSVEGSEGTGELFF.

This sequence joins TRBV27 and TRBJ2-7, with D possibly being TRBD1 (8 bases). The V gene lost 2 bases and the J gene lost 6 bases, with 17 bases spanning the gap. This CDR3 comprises 15 residues. Germline V lookup: CDR1 MNHEY, CDR2 SMNVEV (reference sequence). The CDR3 reads CASSLKQGEGREQYF. The CDR3 region has the DNA TGTGCCAGCAGTTTAAAACAGGGGGAGGGTCGCGAGCAGTACTTC.

The genes are TRBV6-4 and TRBJ2-7; TRBD2 matches 7 bases. Looked up from germline, CDR1 is MRHNA and CDR2 is SNTAGT. V shed 4 bases, J shed 3 bases, and the junction held 9 bases outside the gene matches. This CDR3 contains 15 residues. CDR3 bases: TGTGCCAGCAGTGTGGCGGGAGAATCCCACTACGAGCAGTACTTC. It specifies CASSVAGESHYEQYF.

The chain carries TRBV5-1 and TRBJ1-1, with 7 bases lining up with TRBD1. J lost 1 base, V lost 4 bases, and 4 bases had no gene match. CDR3 length equals 14 residues. Germline CDR1 and CDR2: SGHRS and YFSETQ. DNA for the CDR3: TGCGCCAGCAGCCCAGGGGGACCGAACACTGAAGCTTTCTTT. Protein product: CASSPGGPNTEAFF.

The rearrangement joins TRBV9 to TRBJ2-3; D is unclear. The CDR3 has 13 residues. The germline V gene has CDR1 SGDLS and CDR2 YYNGEE. Trimming shortened V by 1 base and J by 4 bases, and 7 bases separated the two germline ends. The CDR3 sequence: CASSVNYPDTQYF. CDR3 coding DNA: TGTGCCAGCAGCGTAAACTACCCAGATACGCAGTATTTT.

The chain joins TRBV2 to TRBJ2-2; 7 nucleotides agree with TRBD1. The V gene end was trimmed by 6 bases and the J gene end by 2 bases; junction bases not matched to a gene: 3. Germline CDR1 SNHLY, CDR2 FYNNEI. This CDR3 region has 14 residues. The CDR3 nucleotides are TGTGCCAGCAGGGACAGGCCAAACACCGGGGAGCTGTTTTTT. Its translation: CASRDRPNTGELFF.

The chain uses TRBV28 and TRBJ1-5; 7 bases are shared with TRBD1. The CDR3 is made up of 15 amino acids. The germline CDR1 and CDR2 sequences are MDHEN and SYDVKM. J gave up 3 bases and V 2 bases, and 4 bases lay outside the gene matches. CDR3 loop: CASSLRDRHNQPQHF. CDR3 in DNA: TGTGCCAGCAGTTTAAGGGACAGACACAATCAGCCCCAGCATTTT.

The rearrangement joins TRBV18 to TRBJ2-5; 14 bases are a match to TRBD2. CDR1 is KGHSH, CDR2 LQKENI, per germline. The trim removed 3 bases at V and 5 bases at J, leaving 11 bases unmatched. The CDR3 loop spans 18 amino acids. The CDR3 reads CASSPQTSGRGKDETQYF. The CDR3 nucleotides are TGTGCCAGCTCACCGCAGACTAGCGGGAGGGGGAAGGACGAGACCCAGTACTTC.

The chain couples TRBV4-1 to TRBJ2-7; TRBD1 aligns across 9 bases. V lost 3 bases and J lost 3; bases outside the gene matches: 9. This CDR3 is 16 amino acids long. CDR1 and CDR2 from the germline V gene are MGHRA and YSYEKL. CDR3 amino acids: CASSHTTGGSYYEQYF. CDR3 coding DNA: TGCGCCAGCAGCCACACCACAGGGGGCTCCTACTACGAGCAGTACTTC.

V is TRBV29-1 and J is TRBJ2-7; TRBD1 agrees at 8 bases. The J segment lost 3 bases and the V segment lost 6 bases, leaving 7 bases of the junction unmatched. This CDR3 is 13 amino acids long. The V gene's germline CDR1 is SQVTM and CDR2 ANQGSEA. As DNA, the CDR3 is TGCAGCGTAGCCCTAGACAGGGGCTACGAGCAGTACTTC. Residues: CSVALDRGYEQYF.

This clone was observed a few times. The chain is built from TRBV5-1 and TRBJ1-3, with D unresolved. Looked up from germline, CDR1 is SGHRS and CDR2 is YFSETQ. The V gene lost 2 bases and the J gene lost 0 bases, with 6 bases spanning the gap. The CDR3 is 14 amino acids. DNA of the CDR3: TGCGCCAGCAGCTTAGCCGCCTCTGGAAACACCATATATTTT. Translating gives CASSLAASGNTIYF.

In this sample, this clone turned up a few times. The chain joins TRBV19 to TRBJ1-3, with a tentative D call TRBD1 (5 bases). CDR1 is LNHDA, CDR2 SQIVND, per germline (reference sequence). V gave up 3 bases and J gave up 0 bases, with 24 bases separating them. The CDR3 has 20 residues. The CDR3 region has the DNA TGTGCCAGTAGTATTATTCGGAGGGGTCAAAGCCTTTCCTCTGGAAACACCATATATTTT. This gives the protein CASSIIRRGQSLSSGNTIYF.

The chain combines TRBV27 with TRBJ2-2; a possible D gene is TRBD1 (6 bases). The CDR3 consists of 15 residues. CDR1 is MNHEY, CDR2 SMNVEV, per germline (reference sequence). Trimming removed 1 base at V and 4 bases at J, with 10 bases between. The DNA for the CDR3 is TGTGCCAGCAGTTTATACAGGGTCGGCACCGGGGAGCTGTTTTTT. It translates to CASSLYRVGTGELFF.

CDR3: CASSHGTSGYNEQFF. CDR3 bases: TGTGCCAGCAGCCATGGGACTAGCGGGTACAATGAGCAGTTCTTC. The V and J genes are TRBV4-2 and TRBJ2-1, with 12 positions matching TRBD2. Germline CDR1 reads LGHNA; CDR2 reads YNFKEQ. V was pared by 3 bases and J by 4 bases, with 1 base of the junction left unmatched. The CDR3 is 15 residues long.